This entry lists 30 T cell receptor beta chains sequenced from one sample in a study of PD-L1 blockade in urothelial cancer. Sample time point: pretreatment peripheral blood. Libraries were prepared by immunoSEQ multiplex PCR; TCRdb keeps only in-frame clonotypes and omits some of them. The sample holds 130,000 or so clones, 70% to 85% seen once. The material sequenced was PBMCs, taken around atezolizumab (anti-PD-L1) treatment. These receptors originate from a man aged 45 to 65 with urothelial cancer.

The chain uses TRBV9 and TRBJ2-7, with 8 bases lining up with TRBD1. Germline V lookup: CDR1 SGDLS, CDR2 YYNGEE. The CDR3 contains 15 residues. The J segment lost 4 bases and the V segment lost 0 bases, leaving 6 bases of the junction unmatched. CDR3: CASSVAGQGAYEQYF. The CDR3 DNA sequence: TGTGCCAGCAGCGTAGCAGGGCAGGGGGCGTACGAGCAGTACTTC.

The chain combines TRBV27 with TRBJ2-3, with TRBD2 matching over 9 bases. The CDR3 is 16 residues long. The V gene end was trimmed by 4 bases and the J gene end by 3 bases; junction bases not matched to a gene: 8. CDR1 and CDR2 from the germline V gene are MNHEY and SMNVEV (reference sequence). DNA for the CDR3: TGTGCCAGCAGTTCCAAATTTAGCGGGAGTACAGATACGCAGTATTTT. Translated, it gives CASSSKFSGSTDTQYF.

This clone was recorded a few times. The chain links TRBV7-3 to TRBJ2-1; maybe TRBD2 (5 bases). Germline loops: CDR1 SGHTA, CDR2 FQGTGA. The CDR3 totals 15 residues. The V gene lost 5 bases and the J gene lost 4 bases, with 15 bases spanning the gap. CDR3 sequence (DNA): TGTGCCAGCAGCCGAGTCCGGGGTTTATACAATGAGCAGTTCTTC. Protein: CASSRVRGLYNEQFF.

The chain links TRBV7-3 to TRBJ2-2, with 9 bases identical to TRBD2. This CDR3 comprises 16 residues. Germline lookup yields CDR1 SGHTA and CDR2 FQGTGA. Germline trimming cut 10 bases from V and 5 bases from J; bases unmatched to any gene: 14. CDR3 region: CATSGEVAGATGELFF. CDR3 sequence (DNA): TGTGCCACCTCGGGAGAGGTAGCGGGAGCTACCGGGGAGCTGTTTTTT.

This rearrangement joins TRBV5-5 to TRBJ1-5, with D maybe TRBD1 (5 bases). CDR1 is SGHKS, CDR2 YYEKEE, per germline (reference sequence). Trimming cost V 5 bases and J 6 bases, with 21 bases left between them. The CDR3 sequence is 16 residues long. CDR3 nucleotides: TGTGCCAGCAGTCAAGGGATGACAGTTGAGAGTCAGCCCCAGCATTTT. This translates into CASSQGMTVESQPQHF.

The chain employs TRBV7-8 and TRBJ1-5; D unclear. Germline V gene sequence: CDR1 SGHVS, CDR2 FQNEAQ. The CDR3 is made up of 13 amino acids. Trimming removed 2 bases from V and 6 bases from J, with 8 bases in between. This CDR3 reads CASSLSGSQPQHF. The DNA of the CDR3 is TGTGCCAGCAGCTTATCGGGGTCTCAGCCCCAGCATTTT.

The gene calls are TRBV4-1 and TRBJ2-7; 11 positions match TRBD2. The CDR3 covers 16 residues. The V segment lost 1 base and the J segment 2 bases; nucleotides outside the gene matches: 4. Germline V gene sequence: CDR1 MGHRA, CDR2 YSYEKL. The CDR3 DNA reads TGCGCCAGCAGCCAAGTAGTGACTAGCGGGACCTACGAGCAGTACTTC. It codes for CASSQVVTSGTYEQYF.

The V and J genes are TRBV7-8 and TRBJ1-5; 7 nucleotides match TRBD1. V trimming: 5 bases; J trimming: 1 base; junction bases outside the gene matches: 2. The CDR3 runs 14 residues. CDR1 and CDR2 (germline): SGHVS, FQNEAQ. CDR3 sequence: CASSRDRSNQPQHF. CDR3 sequence (DNA): TGTGCCAGCAGCCGGGACAGAAGCAATCAGCCCCAGCATTTT.

J is TRBJ2-7 and V is TRBV18; D ambiguous. In germline, CDR1 is KGHSH, CDR2 LQKENI. This CDR3 has 12 residues. V lost 2 bases, J lost 5 bases, and 7 bases lay in between. The CDR3, as DNA: TGTGCCAGCTCACCATCTGTCCACGAGCAGTACTTC. This encodes CASSPSVHEQYF.

The chain has TRBV9 and TRBJ1-5; D ambiguous. The CDR3 runs to 17 residues. Germline CDR1 reads SGDLS; CDR2 reads YYNGEE. V lost 6 bases to trimming and J lost 0 bases, with 19 bases between them. CDR3 sequence (DNA): TGTGCCAGCACCCAAAGCCAGGTATTCAATAGCAATCAGCCCCAGCATTTT. It yields the protein CASTQSQVFNSNQPQHF.

This clone was found a few times. CDR3 loop: CASSRKQGSGANVLTF. DNA of the CDR3: TGTGCCAGCAGCCGCAAACAGGGGAGTGGGGCCAACGTCCTGACTTTC. The rearrangement uses TRBV11-2 and TRBJ2-6; 7 bases fit TRBD1. V dropped 5 bases and J dropped 3; count of bases not matched to a gene: 7. The CDR3 covers 16 residues. Germline V CDR1 and CDR2: SGHAT, FQNNGV.

J is TRBJ2-2 and V is TRBV7-3; 7 nucleotides match TRBD1. The trim removed 4 bases at V and 6 bases at J, leaving 5 bases unmatched. Per germline, CDR1 SGHTA and CDR2 FQGTGA. The CDR3 runs to 14 residues. CDR3 DNA: TGTGCCAGCAGCTCTTACCAGGGGGCCGGGGAGCTGTTTTTT. Translated, it gives CASSSYQGAGELFF.

The V and J genes are TRBV5-1 and TRBJ2-1; 8 bases line up with TRBD2. There are 16 residues in the CDR3. The V and J ends lost 4 bases and 4 bases, in that order; junction bases with no gene match: 10. CDR1 and CDR2 from the germline V gene are SGHRS and YFSETQ. CDR3 in amino acids: CASSHDVQREYNEQFF. The CDR3 DNA reads TGCGCCAGCAGCCACGATGTTCAGCGGGAGTACAATGAGCAGTTCTTC. Supplemented by reference TRBV5-1 and TRBJ2-1, the full variable domain reads KAGVTQTPRYLIKTRGQQVTLSCSPISGHRSVSWYQQTPGQGLQFLFEYFSETQRNKGNFPGRFSGRQFSNSRSEMNVSTLELGDSALYLCASSHDVQREYNEQFFGPGTRLTVL.

The chain combines TRBV28 with TRBJ1-4, with TRBD1 as a possible D gene (6 bases). The V gene lost 6 bases and the J gene lost 7 bases, with 15 bases spanning the gap. Germline CDR1 MDHEN, CDR2 SYDVKM. This CDR3 has 14 residues. CDR3 in amino acids: CASSPGQSAEKLFF. The CDR3 DNA follows: TGTGCCAGCAGCCCCGGACAGTCCGCTGAAAAACTGTTTTTT.

The chain employs TRBV2 and TRBJ1-3; tentatively, D is TRBD1 (5 bases). From germline, CDR1 is SNHLY and CDR2 FYNNEI. The V end lost 8 bases, the J end lost 3 bases, and 14 bases lay between the germline ends. The CDR3 runs 14 residues. The CDR3: CASGADRIGNTIYF. The DNA for the CDR3 is TGTGCCAGCGGAGCCGACAGAATTGGAAACACCATATATTTT.

This chain links TRBV28 with TRBJ1-6; weak D call: TRBD1 (5 bases). The germline V gene has CDR1 MDHEN and CDR2 SYDVKM. The CDR3 spans 15 residues. The germline V and J ends were trimmed by 4 bases and 7 bases, with 14 bases remaining between them. CDR3 amino acids: CASSYLGGANSPLHF. The CDR3 DNA reads as TGTGCCAGCAGTTATCTCGGGGGTGCGAATTCACCCCTCCACTTT.

J is TRBJ1-6 and V is TRBV18, with D perhaps matching TRBD1 (6 bases). CDR1 KGHSH and CDR2 LQKENI come from the germline V gene. The V end lost 6 bases, the J end lost 8 bases, and 14 bases lay between the germline ends. CDR3 length equals 14 residues. The CDR3 nucleotides read TGTGCCAGCTCCGAGGGGGACGGATATTCACCCCTCCACTTT. Amino acid sequence: CASSEGDGYSPLHF.

The chain combines TRBV7-6 with TRBJ1-5; D ambiguous. V was pared by 2 bases and J by 5 bases, with 7 bases between. The germline gives CDR1 SGHVS, CDR2 FNYEAQ. The CDR3 has 13 amino acids. In DNA form, the CDR3 reads TGTGCCAGCAGCTTAAACTTAGATCAGCCCCAGCATTTT. Translating it yields CASSLNLDQPQHF.

The V gene is TRBV19, the J gene TRBJ2-4, with 9 bases that match TRBD1. The CDR3 sequence is 13 residues long. From germline, CDR1 is LNHDA and CDR2 SQIVND (reference sequence). V shed 8 bases, J shed 5 bases, and the junction held 4 bases outside the gene matches. DNA for the CDR3: TGTGCCAGTGGATGGACAGGGGAAAACATTCAGTACTTC. This sequence encodes CASGWTGENIQYF.

The V and J genes are TRBV16 and TRBJ1-5; a weak D match, TRBD1 (5 bases). Looked up from germline, CDR1 is KGHSY and CDR2 is FQNENV. CDR3 length: 14 residues. The V end was cut by 4 bases, the J end by 6 bases, with 13 bases between. DNA of the CDR3: TGTGCCAGCAGCCTAGGTACAGGCGGTCAGCCCCAGCATTTT. It translates to CASSLGTGGQPQHF.

The V gene is TRBV9, the J gene TRBJ2-3; 9 positions match TRBD2. This CDR3 has 15 residues. The ends lost 0 bases at V and 6 bases at J; junction bases unmatched: 5. CDR1 is SGDLS and CDR2 is YYNGEE in the germline V gene. CDR3 DNA sequence: TGTGCCAGCAGCGTAGTAGGTAGCGGGAGTGATACGCAGTATTTT. It specifies CASSVVGSGSDTQYF.

The J gene is TRBJ2-1, the V gene TRBV5-6; 11 bases are a match to TRBD2. Germline assignment: CDR1 SGHDT and CDR2 YYEEEE. With 7 bases clipped from V and 2 bases from J, the junction kept 5 bases outside the gene matches. The CDR3 loop spans 15 amino acids. The CDR3 nucleotides are TGTGCCAGCTTAGCGGGAGGGGGGGCCTACAATGAGCAGTTCTTC. As protein: CASLAGGGAYNEQFF.

This chain links TRBV27 with TRBJ2-7; TRBD1 might be the D (5 bases). The CDR3 covers 14 residues. CDR1 is MNHEY and CDR2 is SMNVEV in the germline V gene (reference sequence). Trimming left V 8 bases short and J 0 bases short, with 14 bases between. CDR3 amino acids: CASRQRTNSYEQYF. The CDR3 nucleotides are TGTGCCAGCCGACAGCGTACAAACTCCTACGAGCAGTACTTC.

This clone has a single count. V gene TRBV5-1 combines with J gene TRBJ2-7; a possible D gene is TRBD1 (7 bases). CDR3 length: 15 amino acids. CDR1 and CDR2 (germline): SGHRS, YFSETQ. The V and J ends lost 0 bases and 3 bases respectively, with 13 bases between them. The CDR3 DNA is TGCGCCAGCAGCTTGGCCGGCAGGGGGGTCTACGAGCAGTACTTC. Translating gives CASSLAGRGVYEQYF.

The chain has TRBV18 and TRBJ1-4; D unclear. Trimming cost V 3 bases and J 7 bases, with 15 bases left between them. CDR1 is KGHSH and CDR2 is LQKENI in the germline V gene. There are 15 residues in the CDR3. DNA of the CDR3: TGTGCCAGCTCACCGGGCGGGTATAATGGTGAAAAACTGTTTTTT. Its protein product is CASSPGGYNGEKLFF. The complete variable domain, with remaining parts taken from reference TRBV18 and TRBJ1-4, reads NAGVMQNPRHLVRRRGQEARLRCSPMKGHSHVYWYRQLPEEGLKFMVYLQKENIIDESGMPKERFSAEFPKEGPSILRIQQVVRGDSAAYFCASSPGGYNGEKLFFGSGTQLSVL.

This clone has more than one count but fewer than ten. The chain couples TRBV6-5 to TRBJ2-3; the D gene is possibly TRBD2 (6 bases). CDR3 length equals 15 residues. The V gene lost 6 bases and the J gene lost 6 bases, with 19 bases spanning the gap. CDR1 and CDR2 from the germline V gene are MNHEY and SVGAGI. The CDR3 reads CASSPSVAEGDTQYF. CDR3 DNA: TGTGCCAGCAGCCCCTCCGTAGCGGAGGGTGATACGCAGTATTTT.

V gene TRBV7-9 combines with J gene TRBJ1-2; 7 bases line up with TRBD1. This CDR3 contains 14 residues. V lost 1 base, J lost 5 bases, and 4 bases stayed unmatched. The germline gives CDR1 SEHNR, CDR2 FQNEAQ (reference sequence). CDR3 nucleotides: TGTGCCAGCAGCTTAGAGGGGGCGCGGTATGGCTACACCTTC. Protein: CASSLEGARYGYTF.

This clone was seen a single time. The rearrangement links TRBV14 to TRBJ1-1; 8 bases agree with TRBD1. This CDR3 contains 13 residues. Germline CDR1 and CDR2: SGHDN and FVKESK. J was trimmed by 5 bases and V by 2 bases; bases with no gene match: 1. The CDR3 DNA reads TGTGCCAGCAGCCAATACAGGGGGACTGAAGCTTTCTTT. It codes for CASSQYRGTEAFF.

V and J are TRBV7-6 and TRBJ2-3; 8 nucleotides match TRBD1. J lost 5 bases, V lost 2 bases, and 6 bases had no gene match. The length of the CDR3 is 15 residues. Germline values: CDR1 SGHVS, CDR2 FNYEAQ. CDR3 protein: CASSLMRTGQDTQYF. Here the CDR3 DNA reads TGTGCCAGCAGCTTAATGAGGACAGGGCAAGATACGCAGTATTTT.

This chain uses TRBV19 with TRBJ2-5; 9 bases map to TRBD1. The CDR3 runs to 15 residues. Germline loops: CDR1 LNHDA, CDR2 SQIVND (reference sequence). Trimming took 5 bases from V and 1 from J; bases not matched to a gene: 5. The CDR3 loop reads CASSSVGQGQETQYF. CDR3 bases: TGTGCCAGTAGTTCCGTGGGACAGGGCCAAGAGACCCAGTACTTC.